The T cell receptor beta chain under discussion was sequenced for a study of blood T cell repertoires in COVID-19. Sequencing used immunoSEQ multiplex PCR; TCRdb keeps in-frame clones, though not all of them. The table includes over 75,000 clones, around three quarters detected once. There are a few counts of this clone. Sequenced material: peripheral blood. This sequence originates from a man in his fifties or sixties who had recovered from COVID-19.

The DNA of the CDR3 is TGCGCCAGCAGCCAAGAAAAAGTAGGACTAGCGGACAATGAGCAGTTCTTC. Residues: CASSQEKVGLADNEQFF. The V call is TRBV4-1, the J call TRBJ2-1; TRBD2 aligns across 10 bases. Germline assignment: CDR1 MGHRA and CDR2 YSYEKL. The CDR3 loop spans 17 amino acids. J gave up 5 bases and V 0 bases, and 7 bases lay outside the gene matches.